The clone carrying this T cell receptor beta chain was seen only a few times. This specimen comes from a study of T cells after yellow fever vaccination. One entry per CDR3 protein results from TCRdb running MiXCR on the 5' RACE reads. The sample yields just under 600,000 distinct CDR3 sequences, 13% seen once. Unmatched junction bases numbered 6, after V lost 1 base and J lost 6 bases. From germline, CDR1 is SGHTA and CDR2 FQGNSA. The CDR3 loop spans 15 amino acids. V and J are TRBV7-2 and TRBJ2-5, with 9 bases aligning to TRBD2. This TCR was recovered from a man in his thirties or forties who received the YFV17D yellow fever vaccine. The starting material was PBMCs, obtained on the day of the yellow fever booster vaccination. DNA of the CDR3: TGTGCCAGCAGCTTAGGCGGGAGGGCCTTACAGACCCAGTACTTC. Translation gives CASSLGGRALQTQYF.